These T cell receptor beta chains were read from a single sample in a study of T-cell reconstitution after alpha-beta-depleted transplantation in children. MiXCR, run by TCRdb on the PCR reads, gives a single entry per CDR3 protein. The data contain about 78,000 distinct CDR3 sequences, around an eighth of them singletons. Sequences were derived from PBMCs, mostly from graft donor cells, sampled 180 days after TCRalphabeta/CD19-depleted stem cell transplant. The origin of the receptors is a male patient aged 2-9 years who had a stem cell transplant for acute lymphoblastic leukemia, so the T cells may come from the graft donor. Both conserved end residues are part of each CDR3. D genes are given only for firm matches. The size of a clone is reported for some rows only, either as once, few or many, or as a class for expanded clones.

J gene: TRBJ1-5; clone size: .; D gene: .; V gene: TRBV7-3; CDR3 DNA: TGTGCCAGCAGCTTGGGGTACAGGATTCGCCCCCATCAGCCCCAGCATTTT; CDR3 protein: CASSLGYRIRPHQPQHF
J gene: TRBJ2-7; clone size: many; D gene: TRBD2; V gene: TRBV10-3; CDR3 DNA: TGTGCCATCAGTGGGGCGGGAGGGTCCTACGAGCAGTACTTC; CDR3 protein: CAISGAGGSYEQYF
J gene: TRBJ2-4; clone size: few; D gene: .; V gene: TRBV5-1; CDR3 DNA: TGCGCCAGCAGCTTGGCCGCGGACAGAGCCATTCAGTACTTC; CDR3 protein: CASSLAADRAIQYF
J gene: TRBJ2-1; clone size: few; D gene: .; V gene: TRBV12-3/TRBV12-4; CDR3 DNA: TGTGCCAGCCATCCTCCGGGAGTCTACAATGAGCAGTTCTTC; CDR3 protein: CASHPPGVYNEQFF
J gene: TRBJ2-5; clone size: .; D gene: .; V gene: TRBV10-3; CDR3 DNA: TGTGCCTCCCAGGGATGGCAAGAGACCCAGTACTTC; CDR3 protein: CASQGWQETQYF
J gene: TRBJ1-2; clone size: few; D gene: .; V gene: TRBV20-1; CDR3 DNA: TGCAGTGCTTCTACAGGGCCTTCTAGCTATGGCTACACCTTC; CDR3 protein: CSASTGPSSYGYTF
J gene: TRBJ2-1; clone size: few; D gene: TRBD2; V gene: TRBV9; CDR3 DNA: TGTGCCAGCAGCGTAGCTCGGGAGGGGTTCTCCTACAATGAGCAGTTCTTC; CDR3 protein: CASSVAREGFSYNEQFF
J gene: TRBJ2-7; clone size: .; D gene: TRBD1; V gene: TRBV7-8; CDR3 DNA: TGTGCCAGCAGCCCTAGGGACAGGCCCTTCTCCTACGAGCAGTACTTC; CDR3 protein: CASSPRDRPFSYEQYF
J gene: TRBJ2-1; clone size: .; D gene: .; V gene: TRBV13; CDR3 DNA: TGTGCCAGCAGCGCTAGGACGTCCTACAATGAGCAGTTCTTC; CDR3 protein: CASSARTSYNEQFF
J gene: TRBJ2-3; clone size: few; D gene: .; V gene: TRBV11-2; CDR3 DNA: TGTGCCAGCAGCTTAGGGGGCCCGACAGATACGCAGTATTTT; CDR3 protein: CASSLGGPTDTQYF
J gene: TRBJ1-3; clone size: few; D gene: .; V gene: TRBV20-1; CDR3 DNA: TGCAGTGCTCCAGGGGCTGGAAACACCATATATTTT; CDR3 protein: CSAPGAGNTIYF
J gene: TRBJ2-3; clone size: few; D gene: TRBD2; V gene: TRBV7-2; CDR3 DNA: TGTGCCAGCAGCCCCGGACTAGCGGGGGGGCCGGGTACGCAGTATTTT; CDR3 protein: CASSPGLAGGPGTQYF
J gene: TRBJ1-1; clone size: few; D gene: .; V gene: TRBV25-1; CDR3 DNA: TGTGCCAGCAGTCCGCGGGTCTTGAACACTGAAGCTTTCTTT; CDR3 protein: CASSPRVLNTEAFF
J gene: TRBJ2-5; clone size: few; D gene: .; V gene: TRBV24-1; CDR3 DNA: TGTGCCACCACGACGGGGCAGGGCCAAGAGACCCAGTACTTC; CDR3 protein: CATTTGQGQETQYF
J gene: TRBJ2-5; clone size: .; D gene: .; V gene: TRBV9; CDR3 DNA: TGTGCCAGCAGCGTAGGAGGGCCACAAGAGACCCAGTACTTC; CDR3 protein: CASSVGGPQETQYF
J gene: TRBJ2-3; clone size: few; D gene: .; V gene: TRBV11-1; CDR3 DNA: TGTGCCAGCAGCTTAGCGGTTGGAGGGGGCGTGATGCGGGTTCCAGATACGCAGTATTTT; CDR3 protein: CASSLAVGGGVMRVPDTQYF
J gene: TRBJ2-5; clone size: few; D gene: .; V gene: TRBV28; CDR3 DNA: TGTGCCAGCACCCCCCCGGACAACCAAGAGACCCAGTACTTC; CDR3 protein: CASTPPDNQETQYF